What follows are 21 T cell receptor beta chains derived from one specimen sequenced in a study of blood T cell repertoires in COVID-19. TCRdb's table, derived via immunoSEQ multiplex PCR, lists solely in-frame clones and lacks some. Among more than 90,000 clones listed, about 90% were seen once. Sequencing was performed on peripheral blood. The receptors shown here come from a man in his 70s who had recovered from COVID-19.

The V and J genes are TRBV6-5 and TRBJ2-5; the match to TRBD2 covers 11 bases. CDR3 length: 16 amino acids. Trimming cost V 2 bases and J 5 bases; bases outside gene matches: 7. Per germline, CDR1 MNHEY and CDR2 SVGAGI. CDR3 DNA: TGTGCCAGCAGTTACGGACTAGCGGGCTCGGGGGAGACCCAGTACTTC. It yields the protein CASSYGLAGSGETQYF.

CDR3 amino acids: CASSPLWGLGKLFF. The CDR3 region has the DNA TGTGCCAGCAGTCCGCTATGGGGGCTCGGAAAACTGTTTTTT. The chain joins TRBV28 to TRBJ1-4; D is perhaps TRBD1 (6 bases). CDR3 size: 14 residues. CDR1 and CDR2 (germline): MDHEN, SYDVKM. V lost 5 bases and J 10 bases, leaving 17 bases between the germline ends.

CDR3 loop: CASSQLAGGTDTQYF. CDR3 DNA sequence: TGTGCCAGCAGCCAACTAGCGGGAGGAACAGATACGCAGTATTTT. The chain carries TRBV3-1 (or the pseudogene TRBV3-2) and TRBJ2-3; 11 bases fit TRBD2. V dropped 2 bases and J dropped 3; count of bases not matched to a gene: 1. This CDR3 is 15 amino acids long. CDR1 and CDR2 from the germline V gene are LGHDT and YNNKEL (reference sequence).

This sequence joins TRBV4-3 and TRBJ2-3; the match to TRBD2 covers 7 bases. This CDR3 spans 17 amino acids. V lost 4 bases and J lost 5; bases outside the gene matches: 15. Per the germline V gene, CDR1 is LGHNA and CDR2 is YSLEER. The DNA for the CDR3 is TGCGCCAGCAGCCTCGCGTGGGGGGAGGGGCGTTTAGATACGCAGTATTTT. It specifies CASSLAWGEGRLDTQYF.

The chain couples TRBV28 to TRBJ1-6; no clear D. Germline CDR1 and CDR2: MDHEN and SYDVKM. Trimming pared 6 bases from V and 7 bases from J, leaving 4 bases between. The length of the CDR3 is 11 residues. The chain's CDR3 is CASSLNSPLHF. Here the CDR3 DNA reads TGTGCCAGCAGCCTGAATTCACCCCTCCACTTT.

The CDR3 region has the DNA TGTGCCAGCAGTTACTCGAGGGTTCGTGGCTACACCTTC. Amino acid sequence: CASSYSRVRGYTF. J is TRBJ1-2 and V is TRBV6-5; D is uncertain. The V gene lost 0 bases and the J gene lost 7 bases, with 9 bases spanning the gap. This CDR3 contains 13 residues. Germline-derived CDR1 and CDR2 are MNHEY and SVGAGI.

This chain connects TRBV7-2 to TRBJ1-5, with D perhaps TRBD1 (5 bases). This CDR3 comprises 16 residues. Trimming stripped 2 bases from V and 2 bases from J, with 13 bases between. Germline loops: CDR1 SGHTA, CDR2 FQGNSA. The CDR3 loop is CASSLMTGGRNQPQHF. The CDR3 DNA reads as TGTGCCAGCAGCTTAATGACCGGGGGTCGCAATCAGCCCCAGCATTTT.

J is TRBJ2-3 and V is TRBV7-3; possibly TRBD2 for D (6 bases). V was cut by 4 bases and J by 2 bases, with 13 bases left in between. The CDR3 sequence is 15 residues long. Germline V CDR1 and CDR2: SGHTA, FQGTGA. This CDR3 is CASSSPGAPTDTQYF. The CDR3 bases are TGTGCCAGCAGCTCCCCGGGAGCCCCCACAGATACGCAGTATTTT.

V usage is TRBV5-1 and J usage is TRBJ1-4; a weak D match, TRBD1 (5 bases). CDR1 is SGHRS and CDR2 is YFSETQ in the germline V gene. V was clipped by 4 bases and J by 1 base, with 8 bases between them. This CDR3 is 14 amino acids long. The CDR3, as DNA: TGCGCCAGCAGCCCGGGGGGAACTAATGAAAAACTGTTTTTT. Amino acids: CASSPGGTNEKLFF.

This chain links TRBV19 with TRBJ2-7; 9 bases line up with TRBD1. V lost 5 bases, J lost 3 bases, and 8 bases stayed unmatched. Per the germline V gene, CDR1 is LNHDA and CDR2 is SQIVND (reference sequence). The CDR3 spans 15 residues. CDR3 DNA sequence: TGTGCCAGTAGTCCCCGACAGGGGGGGATCTACGAGCAGTACTTC. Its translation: CASSPRQGGIYEQYF.

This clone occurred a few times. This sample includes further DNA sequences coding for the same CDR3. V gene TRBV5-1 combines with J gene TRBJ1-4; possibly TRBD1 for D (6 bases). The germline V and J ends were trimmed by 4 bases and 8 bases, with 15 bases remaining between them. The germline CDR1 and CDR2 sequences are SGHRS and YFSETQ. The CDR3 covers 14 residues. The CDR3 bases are TGCGCCAGCAGCGTTCAGGGGTTTGGCGAAAAACTGTTTTTT. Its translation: CASSVQGFGEKLFF.

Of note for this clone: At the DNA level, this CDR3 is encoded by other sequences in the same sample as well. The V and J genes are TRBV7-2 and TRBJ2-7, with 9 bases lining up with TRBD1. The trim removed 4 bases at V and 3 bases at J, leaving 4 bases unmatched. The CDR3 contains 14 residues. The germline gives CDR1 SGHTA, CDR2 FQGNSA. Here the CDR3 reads CASSSRTGDYEQYF. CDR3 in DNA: TGTGCCAGCAGCTCGCGGACAGGGGACTACGAGCAGTACTTC.

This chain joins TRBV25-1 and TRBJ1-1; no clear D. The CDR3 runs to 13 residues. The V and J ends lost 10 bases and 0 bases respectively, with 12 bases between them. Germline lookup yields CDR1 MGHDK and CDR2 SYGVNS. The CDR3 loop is CAIKIRVNTEAFF. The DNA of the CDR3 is TGTGCCATCAAAATTCGGGTGAACACTGAAGCTTTCTTT.

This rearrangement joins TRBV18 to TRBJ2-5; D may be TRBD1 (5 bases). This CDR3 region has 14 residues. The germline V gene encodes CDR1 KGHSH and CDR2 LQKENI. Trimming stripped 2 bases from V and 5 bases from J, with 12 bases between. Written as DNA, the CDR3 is TGTGCCAGCTCACCAGGACACAATGAGGAGACCCAGTACTTC. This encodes CASSPGHNEETQYF.

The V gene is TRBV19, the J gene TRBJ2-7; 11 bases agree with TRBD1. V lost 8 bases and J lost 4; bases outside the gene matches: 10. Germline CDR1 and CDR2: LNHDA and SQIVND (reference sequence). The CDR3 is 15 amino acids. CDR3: CASSYGTGGVYEQYF. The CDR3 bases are TGTGCCAGTTCGTACGGGACAGGGGGAGTTTACGAGCAGTACTTC. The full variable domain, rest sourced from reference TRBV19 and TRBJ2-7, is DGGITQSPKYLFRKEGQNVTLSCEQNLNHDAMYWYRQDPGQGLRLIYYSQIVNDFQKGDIAEGYSVSREKKESFPLTVTSAQKNPTAFYLCASSYGTGGVYEQYFGPGTRLTVT.

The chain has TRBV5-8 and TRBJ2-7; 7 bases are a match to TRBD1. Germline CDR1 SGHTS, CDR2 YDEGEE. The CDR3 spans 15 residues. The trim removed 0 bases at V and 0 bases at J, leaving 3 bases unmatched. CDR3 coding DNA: TGTGCCAGCAGCTTGGCCGGGACAGTCTCCTACGAGCAGTACTTC. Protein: CASSLAGTVSYEQYF.

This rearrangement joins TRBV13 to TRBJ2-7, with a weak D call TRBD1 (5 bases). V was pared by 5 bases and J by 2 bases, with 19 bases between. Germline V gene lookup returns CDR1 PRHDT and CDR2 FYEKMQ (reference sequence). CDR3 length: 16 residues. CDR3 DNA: TGTGCCAGCAGCCCACAAGGGCTGGGGCTAGCCTACGAGCAGTACTTC. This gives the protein CASSPQGLGLAYEQYF.

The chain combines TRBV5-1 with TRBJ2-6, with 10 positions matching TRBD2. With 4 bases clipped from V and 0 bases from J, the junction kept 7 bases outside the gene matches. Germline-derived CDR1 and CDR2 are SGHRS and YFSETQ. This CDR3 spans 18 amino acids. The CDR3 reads CASSRTSGSSSGANVLTF. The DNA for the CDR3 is TGCGCCAGCAGCCGGACTAGCGGATCCTCCTCTGGGGCCAACGTCCTGACTTTC.

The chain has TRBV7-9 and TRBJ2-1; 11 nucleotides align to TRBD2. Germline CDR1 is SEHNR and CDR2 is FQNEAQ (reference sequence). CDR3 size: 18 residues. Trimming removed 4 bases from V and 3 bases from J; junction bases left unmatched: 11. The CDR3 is CASSSPPRLAGSYNEQFF. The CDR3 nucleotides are TGTGCCAGCAGCTCCCCACCCCGACTAGCGGGGAGCTACAATGAGCAGTTCTTC.

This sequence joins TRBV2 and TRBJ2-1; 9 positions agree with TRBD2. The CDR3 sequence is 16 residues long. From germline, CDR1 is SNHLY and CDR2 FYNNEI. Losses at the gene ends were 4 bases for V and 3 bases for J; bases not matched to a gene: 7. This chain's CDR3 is CASSALAGADYNEQFF. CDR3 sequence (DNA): TGTGCCAGCAGTGCTTTAGCGGGGGCAGACTACAATGAGCAGTTCTTC.

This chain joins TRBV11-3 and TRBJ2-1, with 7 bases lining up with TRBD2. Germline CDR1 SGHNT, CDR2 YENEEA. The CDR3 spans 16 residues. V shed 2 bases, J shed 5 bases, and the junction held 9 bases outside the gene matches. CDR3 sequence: CASSLRASGPNNEQFF. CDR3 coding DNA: TGTGCCAGCAGCTTACGGGCTAGCGGACCTAACAATGAGCAGTTCTTC.